Following are 11 T cell receptor beta chains from one sample sequenced in a study of beta chain features in type 1 diabetes. Their target antigens are unknown. Expressed TCRB transcripts were sequenced after all isolated RNA was converted to cDNA. TCRdb's table, derived via immunoSEQ multiplex PCR, lists solely in-frame clones and lacks some. The sample lists 100,000 to 150,000 clones; roughly 10% were seen once. Study results and caveats: Within each of all four CD4+ subsets, Type 1 diabetes patients had TCRB CDR3s that were moderately but significantly shorter.

Material: central memory CD4+ T cells from blood. The origin of the receptors is a man younger than 40 with type 1 diabetes.

V is TRBV9 and J is TRBJ2-7, with TRBD2 identical over 8 bases. The CDR3 contains 12 residues. The germline CDR1 and CDR2 sequences are SGDLS and YYNGEE. With 3 bases clipped from V and 7 bases from J, the junction kept 3 bases outside the gene matches. CDR3 nucleotide sequence: TGTGCCAGCAGCGCGTTAGCGGGGGAGCAGTACTTC. Translating it yields CASSALAGEQYF.

This clone was counted only a few times. The CDR3 reads CASSDPGQGGTEAFF. CDR3 DNA: TGTGCCAGCAGTGACCCGGGACAGGGAGGGACTGAAGCTTTCTTT. V gene TRBV6-6 combines with J gene TRBJ1-1; 9 positions agree with TRBD1. This CDR3 has 15 residues. V shed 5 bases, J shed 5 bases, and the junction held 9 bases outside the gene matches. The germline gives CDR1 MNHNY, CDR2 SVGAGI (reference sequence).

This clone was seen only a few times. The CDR3 DNA reads as TGTGCCAGCAGCTCCCCGCGGGACTTCTCCACCGGGGAGCTGTTTTTT. It translates to CASSSPRDFSTGELFF. The chain has TRBV7-9 and TRBJ2-2, with D maybe TRBD2 (6 bases). Trimming took 4 bases from V and 4 from J, leaving 16 bases between them. Germline CDR1 reads SEHNR; CDR2 reads FQNEAQ (reference sequence). The CDR3 runs to 16 residues.

The chain carries TRBV28 and TRBJ2-3; 11 bases are shared with TRBD2. V was pared by 6 bases and J by 1 base, with 6 bases of the junction left unmatched. In germline, CDR1 is MDHEN, CDR2 SYDVKM. The CDR3 totals 16 residues. CDR3 protein: CASRSLAGGRTDTQYF. CDR3 sequence (DNA): TGTGCCAGCAGGTCTCTAGCGGGGGGTCGCACAGATACGCAGTATTTT.

The CDR3: CASSQVGLSTDTQYF. The CDR3 region has the DNA TGTGCCAGCAGCCAAGTAGGACTTAGCACAGATACGCAGTATTTT. This chain uses TRBV4-2 with TRBJ2-3, with D maybe TRBD2 (5 bases). The germline CDR1 and CDR2 sequences are LGHNA and YNFKEQ. CDR3 size: 15 residues. The V end was cut by 1 base, the J end by 0 bases, with 8 bases between.

This chain uses TRBV4-2 with TRBJ2-3, with 8 bases identical to TRBD2. This CDR3 is 14 amino acids long. Germline CDR1 is LGHNA and CDR2 is YNFKEQ. J lost 0 bases, V lost 6 bases, and 2 bases had no gene match. CDR3: CASSQRGSTDTQYF. The CDR3 DNA sequence: TGTGCCAGCAGTCAGCGGGGGAGCACAGATACGCAGTATTTT.

V and J are TRBV7-2 and TRBJ2-7; D is ambiguous. The germline gives CDR1 SGHTA, CDR2 FQGNSA. V dropped 4 bases and J dropped 4 bases, with 8 bases sitting between them. CDR3 length: 12 amino acids. DNA for the CDR3: TGTGCCAGCAGCTCCCTATCTTACGAGCAGTACTTC. It codes for CASSSLSYEQYF.

V gene TRBV7-9 combines with J gene TRBJ2-5, with 7 nucleotides matching TRBD1. The germline V gene encodes CDR1 SEHNR and CDR2 FQNEAQ (reference sequence). The CDR3 loop spans 15 amino acids. Trimming cost V 3 bases and J 5 bases; bases outside gene matches: 9. CDR3 amino acids: CASSLLDRVSETQYF. In DNA form, the CDR3 reads TGTGCCAGCAGCTTGCTAGACAGGGTCTCCGAGACCCAGTACTTC.

This clone has more than one count but fewer than ten. The chain uses TRBV28 and TRBJ2-1; the D is unclear. The CDR3 has 15 residues. V shed 6 bases and J shed 0 bases, with 12 bases lying between them. Germline V lookup: CDR1 MDHEN, CDR2 SYDVKM. CDR3 sequence (DNA): TGTGCCAGCAGATCTACAGTGCTCTCCTACAATGAGCAGTTCTTC. Translated: CASRSTVLSYNEQFF.

This clone was seen at least ten times. J is TRBJ1-6 and V is TRBV7-2, with a possible D match to TRBD1 (6 bases). The CDR3 is 14 amino acids. The germline CDR1 and CDR2 sequences are SGHTA and FQGNSA. The V and J ends lost 1 base and 5 bases respectively, with 6 bases between them. The CDR3 bases are TGTGCCAGCAGCTTAGAGGGGGATAATTCACCCCTCCACTTT. Amino acid sequence: CASSLEGDNSPLHF.

As to this clone: This sample also contains other DNA sequences that code for the same CDR3. This chain links TRBV18 with TRBJ1-5; the match to TRBD1 covers 7 bases. CDR1 is KGHSH, CDR2 LQKENI, per germline. CDR3 length: 14 residues. V trimming: 3 bases; J trimming: 2 bases; junction bases outside the gene matches: 1. The CDR3 DNA sequence: TGTGCCAGCTCACCTGGGACAGGCAATCAGCCCCAGCATTTT. Encoded protein: CASSPGTGNQPQHF.